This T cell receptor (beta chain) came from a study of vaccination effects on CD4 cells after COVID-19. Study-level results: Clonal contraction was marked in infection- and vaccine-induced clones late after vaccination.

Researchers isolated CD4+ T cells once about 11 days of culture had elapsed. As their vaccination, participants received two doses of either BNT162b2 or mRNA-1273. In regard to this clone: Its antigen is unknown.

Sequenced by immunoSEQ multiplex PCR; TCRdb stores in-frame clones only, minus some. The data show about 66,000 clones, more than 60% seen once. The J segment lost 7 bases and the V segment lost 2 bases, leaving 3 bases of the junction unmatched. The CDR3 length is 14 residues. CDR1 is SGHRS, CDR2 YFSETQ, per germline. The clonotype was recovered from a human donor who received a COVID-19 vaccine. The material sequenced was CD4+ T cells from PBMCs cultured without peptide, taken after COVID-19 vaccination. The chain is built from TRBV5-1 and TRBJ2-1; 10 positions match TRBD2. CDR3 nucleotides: TGCGCCAGCAGCTTCAGCGGGGGGGAGAATGAGCAGTTCTTC. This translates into CASSFSGGENEQFF.